These 28 T cell receptor beta chains originate from one sample sequenced in a study of spatial heterogeneity in lung cancer. This sample's time point: sample taken at primary tumor resection. Sequencing was performed on whole RNA extracted from tumor and nontumor lung tissue, or from frozen PBMC, and the material was left unsorted. TCRdb fed the 5' RACE reads into MiXCR, producing one record per CDR3 protein. The sample includes 90,000 to 95,000 distinct CDR3 sequences, 12% of them seen just once. The sample in question was PBMCs, obtained at surgery. Every receptor here comes from a male donor with early-stage non-small cell lung cancer.

This clonotype turned up a few times. V gene TRBV29-1 combines with J gene TRBJ2-7, with 12 nucleotides matching TRBD2. The CDR3 contains 14 residues. Germline V gene data show CDR1 as SQVTM and CDR2 as ANQGSEA. V was clipped by 2 bases and J by 3 bases; unmatched bases: 2. The CDR3 sequence: CSVELAGGIYEQYF. The CDR3, as DNA: TGCAGCGTTGAACTAGCGGGAGGGATCTACGAGCAGTACTTC.

There are many counts of this clonotype. The V gene is TRBV12-3 or TRBV12-4, the J gene TRBJ2-3; D not resolved. The CDR3 extends over 14 amino acids. Trimming shortened V by 8 bases and J by 0 bases, and 12 bases separated the two germline ends. The CDR3 protein is CASGIAASTDTQYF. CDR3 nucleotide sequence: TGTGCCAGCGGGATCGCGGCCAGCACAGATACGCAGTATTTT.

This clonotype was seen at least ten times. The rearrangement uses TRBV28 and TRBJ2-7; no definite D call. Germline V lookup: CDR1 MDHEN, CDR2 SYDVKM. Trimming removed 5 bases from V and 4 bases from J, with 9 bases in between. This CDR3 has 12 residues. This CDR3 reads CASSPGPYEQYF. The CDR3 coding sequence is TGTGCCAGCAGTCCTGGGCCATACGAGCAGTACTTC.

This clonotype has ten or more counts. The chain uses TRBV24-1 and TRBJ2-7; 7 bases line up with TRBD2. With V trimmed by 8 bases and J by 2 bases, 8 bases remained unmatched. The CDR3 consists of 14 residues. The germline V gene encodes CDR1 KGHDR and CDR2 SFDVKD. The DNA for the CDR3 is TGTGCCACCACCTCCGGGGGGTCCGCCTACGAGCAGTACTTC. This gives the protein CATTSGGSAYEQYF.

The chain combines TRBV5-1 with TRBJ1-2; D uncertain. The V gene's germline CDR1 is SGHRS and CDR2 YFSETQ. The V and J ends lost 0 bases and 8 bases respectively, with 11 bases between them. This CDR3 contains 13 residues. CDR3 amino acids: CASSLGVGEGYTF. The DNA of the CDR3 is TGCGCCAGCAGCTTGGGAGTTGGTGAGGGCTACACCTTC.

This clonotype occurred many times. CDR3 nucleotide sequence: TGTGCCAGCAGTCAAACAGGGATTCAAGAGACCCAGTACTTC. It translates to CASSQTGIQETQYF. The chain couples TRBV6-2 or TRBV6-3 to TRBJ2-5; TRBD1 is a possible D gene (6 bases). The CDR3 is 14 residues long. Trimming pared 5 bases from V and 2 bases from J, leaving 12 bases between. Per the germline V gene, CDR1 is MNHEY and CDR2 is SVGEGT.

This chain's CDR3 is CASSEDGRFQYF. Here the CDR3 DNA reads TGTGCCAGCAGTGAAGACGGCCGTTTCCAGTACTTC. V and J are TRBV6-1 and TRBJ2-5; D unclear. The CDR3 contains 12 residues. Trimming took off 1 base at V and 10 bases at J, with 10 bases between the two ends. From germline, CDR1 is MNHNS and CDR2 SASEGT.

This clonotype has ten or more counts. The V gene is TRBV6-2 or TRBV6-3, the J gene TRBJ2-3; perhaps TRBD1 as D (5 bases). CDR1 and CDR2 from the germline V gene are MNHEY and SVGEGT. Trimming removed 7 bases at V and 2 bases at J, with 13 bases between. This CDR3 has 14 amino acids. The CDR3 DNA reads TGTGCCAGCAAGAAATCAGGGTTCACAGATACGCAGTATTTT. Its protein is CASKKSGFTDTQYF.

CDR3 DNA sequence: TGTGCCAGCAGGAACCTAGCGGGCGGCCCTGGGGAGCTGTTTTTT. This translates into CASRNLAGGPGELFF. V and J are TRBV11-2 and TRBJ2-2, with 8 bases identical to TRBD2. V shed 6 bases, J shed 8 bases, and the junction held 11 bases outside the gene matches. The CDR3 is 15 residues long. CDR1 SGHAT and CDR2 FQNNGV come from the germline V gene.

This clonotype was counted at least ten times. The chain is built from TRBV20-1 and TRBJ2-2; D may be TRBD1 (7 bases). In germline, CDR1 is DFQATT, CDR2 SNEGSKA (reference sequence). The CDR3 extends over 15 amino acids. V lost 1 base to trimming and J lost 5 bases, with 14 bases between them. CDR3 amino acids: CSARAAEGATGELFF. In DNA form, the CDR3 reads TGCAGTGCTAGAGCTGCGGAGGGGGCAACCGGGGAGCTGTTTTTT.

The chain links TRBV5-1 to TRBJ1-2; D remains ambiguous. The CDR3 has 14 residues. Trimming removed 2 bases at V and 9 bases at J, with 17 bases between. Germline V lookup: CDR1 SGHRS, CDR2 YFSETQ. CDR3 in DNA: TGCGCCAGCAGCTTTTCACGAAGAACGAATAGCTACACCTTC. Translating gives CASSFSRRTNSYTF. The full variable domain, in which reference TRBV5-1 and TRBJ1-2 provide the parts outside the CDR3, is KAGVTQTPRYLIKTRGQQVTLSCSPISGHRSVSWYQQTPGQGLQFLFEYFSETQRNKGNFPGRFSGRQFSNSRSEMNVSTLELGDSALYLCASSFSRRTNSYTFGSGTRLTVV.

The chain couples TRBV29-1 to TRBJ1-1; D is possibly TRBD1 (5 bases). V was clipped by 3 bases and J by 10 bases, with 21 bases between them. The length of the CDR3 is 14 residues. Germline V gene lookup returns CDR1 SQVTM and CDR2 ANQGSEA. The CDR3 loop reads CSVEDGHTGFRAFF. Written as DNA, the CDR3 is TGCAGCGTTGAGGACGGACACACCGGATTTCGAGCTTTCTTT.

This clonotype occurred many times. V gene TRBV12-3 or TRBV12-4 combines with J gene TRBJ1-2, with unresolved D. V was cut by 2 bases and J by 4 bases, with 8 bases left in between. The CDR3 totals 13 residues. CDR3 amino acids: CASSLWTAYGYTF. Here the CDR3 DNA reads TGTGCCAGCAGTTTATGGACGGCCTATGGCTACACCTTC.

This clonotype was seen only a few times. V is TRBV20-1 and J is TRBJ1-6; weak D call: TRBD1 (6 bases). The germline gives CDR1 DFQATT, CDR2 SNEGSKA (reference sequence). The V end was cut by 6 bases, the J end by 8 bases, with 17 bases between. This CDR3 has 14 residues. The chain's CDR3 is CSAGPGAQDSPLHF. As DNA, the CDR3 is TGCAGTGCGGGTCCAGGGGCGCAAGATTCACCCCTCCACTTT.

This clonotype was recorded a few times. The chain recombines TRBV29-1 with TRBJ2-3, with 7 bases identical to TRBD1. CDR1 is SQVTM and CDR2 is ANQGSEA in the germline V gene. This CDR3 has 13 residues. Trimming at V came to 5 bases and at J to 2 bases, leaving 4 bases not matched to a gene. CDR3 in amino acids: CSVPGQYTDTQYF. The DNA for the CDR3 is TGCAGCGTTCCGGGACAGTACACAGATACGCAGTATTTT.

The sample holds many counts of this clonotype. This rearrangement joins TRBV28 to TRBJ2-3; D gene uncertain. CDR3 length equals 18 residues. Germline CDR1 is MDHEN and CDR2 is SYDVKM. V shed 3 bases and J shed 7 bases, with 26 bases lying between them. The CDR3 is CASSFNPNSAANANTQYF. In DNA form, the CDR3 reads TGTGCCAGCAGTTTTAATCCGAATTCGGCGGCGAATGCAAATACGCAGTATTTT.

This clonotype has only a few counts. The V call is TRBV20-1, the J call TRBJ1-2; D unclear. Germline values: CDR1 DFQATT, CDR2 SNEGSKA (reference sequence). The CDR3 consists of 11 residues. V lost 5 bases and J 4 bases, leaving 8 bases between the germline ends. CDR3 DNA: TGCAGTGCTGGGTTAGTCTATGGCTACACCTTC. Translation gives CSAGLVYGYTF.

The table lists this clonotype with a few counts. This chain uses TRBV20-1 with TRBJ2-1; the D gene is possibly TRBD2 (6 bases). The V gene lost 0 bases and the J gene lost 9 bases, with 9 bases spanning the gap. The CDR3 runs to 12 residues. Germline assignment: CDR1 DFQATT and CDR2 SNEGSKA (reference sequence). CDR3 sequence reads: CSARELAGEQFF. The CDR3 DNA reads TGCAGTGCTAGAGAACTAGCTGGTGAGCAGTTCTTC.

The chain joins TRBV30 to TRBJ2-3, with D uncertain. Per germline, CDR1 GTSNPN and CDR2 SVGIG (reference sequence). The CDR3 runs to 13 residues. The V gene lost 8 bases and the J gene lost 3 bases, with 15 bases spanning the gap. The CDR3 DNA reads as TGTGCCCTAAGCCGTATACTTACAGATACGCAGTATTTT. The encoded protein is CALSRILTDTQYF.

This clonotype appeared a few times. The chain couples TRBV25-1 to TRBJ2-3, with 9 bases lining up with TRBD2. Germline CDR1 and CDR2: MGHDK and SYGVNS. With V trimmed by 4 bases and J by 3 bases, 14 bases remained unmatched. The CDR3 covers 18 residues. The CDR3 here is CASSAFSGSHFWTDTQYF. The CDR3 region has the DNA TGTGCCAGCAGTGCTTTTAGCGGGAGCCACTTTTGGACAGATACGCAGTATTTT.

The chain carries TRBV20-1 and TRBJ2-1, with TRBD2 identical over 7 bases. Losses at the gene ends were 1 base for V and 5 bases for J; bases not matched to a gene: 2. This CDR3 is 13 amino acids long. Germline V gene lookup returns CDR1 DFQATT and CDR2 SNEGSKA (reference sequence). CDR3 sequence: CSARAGGDNEQFF. DNA for the CDR3: TGCAGTGCTAGAGCGGGGGGAGACAATGAGCAGTTCTTC.

The chain joins TRBV5-1 to TRBJ2-3; 7 bases map to TRBD1. CDR3 length equals 14 residues. CDR1 SGHRS and CDR2 YFSETQ come from the germline V gene. J lost 0 bases, V lost 7 bases, and 5 bases had no gene match. CDR3 residues: CASGTDYSTDTQYF. The CDR3 region has the DNA TGCGCCAGCGGGACAGACTATAGCACAGATACGCAGTATTTT.

Concerning this clonotype itself: The junction does not match germline at one end; this may be a read error. The V call is TRBV12-3 or TRBV12-4, the J call TRBJ1-2, with D hard to call. CDR3 length: 13 residues. The CDR3 nucleotides read TGTGCCAGCAGGTCCGGAAGGCACCCGGGCTGCACCTTC. It translates to CASRSGRHPGCTF.

This clonotype was seen only a few times. The chain employs TRBV6-5 and TRBJ2-3; a weak D match, TRBD1 (5 bases). Germline assignment: CDR1 MNHEY and CDR2 SVGAGI. The CDR3 extends over 14 amino acids. V dropped 6 bases and J dropped 0 bases, with 10 bases sitting between them. This CDR3 is CASRDTASTDTQYF. The CDR3 coding sequence is TGTGCCAGCAGGGACACTGCTAGCACAGATACGCAGTATTTT.

Only a few counts were recorded for this clonotype. This chain's CDR3 is CAWNQRGDTDTQYF. In nucleotides, the CDR3 is TGTGCCTGGAACCAACGGGGGGACACAGATACGCAGTATTTT. This chain connects TRBV30 to TRBJ2-3; TRBD2 matches 7 bases. The CDR3 is 14 amino acids. V lost 4 bases, J lost 2 bases, and 6 bases stayed unmatched. The germline V gene encodes CDR1 GTSNPN and CDR2 SVGIG (reference sequence). The complete variable domain, with remaining parts taken from reference TRBV30 and TRBJ2-3, reads SQTIHQWPATLVQPVGSPLSLECTVEGTSNPNLYWYRQAAGRGLQLLFYSVGIGQISSEVPQNLSASRPQDRQFILSSKKLLLSDSGFYLCAWNQRGDTDTQYFGPGTRLTVL.

The chain is built from TRBV20-1 and TRBJ1-1; 7 nucleotides line up with TRBD1. Losses at the gene ends were 6 bases for V and 0 bases for J; bases not matched to a gene: 4. The germline V gene has CDR1 DFQATT and CDR2 SNEGSKA (reference sequence). CDR3 length: 13 residues. DNA for the CDR3: TGCAGTGCAGGGACAGCCATGAACACTGAAGCTTTCTTT. It specifies CSAGTAMNTEAFF.

The chain employs TRBV7-2 and TRBJ2-5, with D perhaps TRBD2 (6 bases). Trimming removed 6 bases from V and 5 bases from J, with 16 bases in between. The CDR3 length is 14 residues. Germline V gene sequence: CDR1 SGHTA, CDR2 FQGNSA. The CDR3 DNA sequence: TGTGCCAGCAGGCTAAACGGTCGGGGGGAGACCCAGTACTTC. It encodes CASRLNGRGETQYF.

The rearrangement joins TRBV12-3 or TRBV12-4 to TRBJ1-1; D is possibly TRBD1 (5 bases). V gave up 6 bases and J gave up 5 bases, with 10 bases separating them. The CDR3 sequence is 12 residues long. The CDR3 protein is CASRSGRTEAFF. In DNA, the CDR3 is TGTGCCAGCAGGTCAGGGAGGACTGAAGCTTTCTTT.